Below, one T cell receptor (beta chain) is given with its context. Its antigen remains unidentified. The data were obtained in a study of identical twins. Study-wide results and limits: Insertions were reduced in abundant cord blood beta clonotypes but not in memory repertoires. Weaker excess sharing between twins was seen in beta out-of-frame sequences.

Template switching (which added a universal primer site) was used, and cDNA carried unique molecular identifiers. TCRdb reprocessed the 5' RACE reads via MiXCR and lists one record per CDR3 protein. This sample has fewer than 250,000 distinct CDR3 sequences, with around 10% found just once. Looked up from germline, CDR1 is SGHRS and CDR2 is YFSETQ. Trimming removed 2 bases at V and 1 base at J, with 7 bases between. This CDR3 contains 15 residues. The material sequenced was memory (CD45RO+) T cells sorted from blood. This chain links TRBV5-1 with TRBJ2-6; D call uncertain. This clonotype was sampled from a woman under 30 in good health. The CDR3 reads CASSFVGSGANVLTF. In DNA, the CDR3 is TGCGCCAGCAGCTTTGTCGGATCTGGGGCCAACGTCCTGACTTTC.